A selection of T cell receptor beta chains follows, all from one sample in a study of post-analysis software for immune sequencing data. TCRdb reanalysed the PCR reads using MiXCR and keeps one entry per CDR3 protein. The sample lists 820,000 or so distinct CDR3 sequences; roughly 50% were seen once. Input material: blood. All receptors come from a girl aged 10-17 years with multiple sclerosis. Each CDR3 is given with its conserved first and last residue. The order of the fields is V gene, J gene, D gene, clone size, CDR3 protein, CDR3 DNA. A D gene is named only where the DNA matches it firmly. Size values are once, few and many counts, or a class for expanded clones, and some rows have none.

TRBV29-1	TRBJ2-1	-	-	CSVITGPDNNEQFF	TGCAGCGTTATAACCGGGCCAGACAACAATGAGCAGTTCTTC
TRBV20-1	TRBJ2-3	TRBD2	-	CSARTAGGVENTQDF	TGCAGTGCTAGGACGGCGGGGGGGGTTGAAAATACGCAGGATTTT
TRBV15	TRBJ1-4	-	-	CATSRDPINEKRFF	TGTGCCACCAGCAGAGACCCGATAAATGAAAAACGGTTTTTT
TRBV5-1	TRBJ2-7	TRBD1	-	CASSLETGQYEQYF	TGCGCCAGCAGCTTGGAGACAGGGCAATACGAGCAGTACTTC
TRBV12-3/TRBV12-4	TRBJ2-1	TRBD2	-	CASRSAGAYEQFF	TGTGCCAGCAGATCAGCGGGAGCCTATGAGCAGTTCTTC
TRBV6-6	TRBJ2-7	TRBD1	-	CASSSSGTGSNEQYF	TGTGCCAGCAGTTCTTCCGGGACAGGGTCCAACGAGCAGTACTTC
TRBV10-3	TRBJ2-7	-	-	CAISPGGYEQYF	TGTGCCATCAGTCCCGGGGGCTACGAGCAGTACTTC
TRBV28	TRBJ2-1	TRBD2	few	CASSFGGRAYNEQFF	TGTGCCAGCAGTTTTGGCGGGAGGGCCTATAATGAGCAGTTCTTC
TRBV12-3/TRBV12-4	TRBJ2-1	-	few	CASSFGRRINEQFF	TGTGCCAGCAGTTTTGGCCGACGTATCAATGAGCAGTTCTTC
TRBV7-9	TRBJ2-1	-	-	CASSLGLTKQFF	TGTGCCAGCAGCTTAGGACTGACTAAGCAGTTCTTC
TRBV25-1	TRBJ2-7	-	-	CASSAHGRQPYEQYF	TGTGCCAGCAGTGCCCACGGCAGGCAGCCCTACGAGCAGTACTTC
TRBV6-6	TRBJ2-3	TRBD2	-	CASRKGTSGPTDTQYF	TGTGCCAGCAGGAAAGGGACTAGCGGCCCCACAGATACGCAGTATTTT
TRBV7-9	TRBJ2-5	TRBD1	-	CASSGQGGEETQYF	TGTGCCAGCAGCGGACAGGGAGGAGAAGAGACCCAGTACTTC
TRBV2	TRBJ2-1	TRBD2	-	CASSRTSGGLGDEQFF	TGTGCCAGCAGCCGGACTAGCGGGGGCCTTGGGGATGAGCAGTTCTTC
TRBV29-1	TRBJ2-7	TRBD1	few	CSVKTGKSYEQYF	TGCAGCGTCAAGACAGGGAAAAGCTACGAGCAGTACTTC
TRBV29-1	TRBJ2-5	-	many	CSVVFLEETQYF	TGCAGCGTTGTCTTCCTGGAGGAGACCCAGTACTTC
TRBV20-1	TRBJ2-3	TRBD2	-	CSARGSPGGYTDTQYF	TGCAGTGCTAGAGGGAGTCCCGGGGGGTACACAGATACGCAGTATTTT
TRBV12-3/TRBV12-4	TRBJ1-2	-	once	CASSPQGPYYGYTF	TGTGCCAGCAGTCCTCAGGGGCCCTACTATGGCTACACCTTC
TRBV29-1	TRBJ2-3	-	few	CSVDRNTDTQYF	TGCAGCGTTGACAGAAACACAGATACGCAGTATTTT
TRBV5-1	TRBJ1-4	-	once	CASSLDLGEKLFF	TGCGCCAGCAGCTTGGATCTGGGAGAAAAACTGTTTTTT
TRBV28	TRBJ2-3	TRBD1	few	CASSWAGTGVGDTQYF	TGTGCCAGCAGTTGGGCCGGGACAGGGGTCGGAGATACGCAGTATTTT
TRBV12-3/TRBV12-4	TRBJ1-1	-	-	CASSGRQNTEAFF	TGTGCCAGCAGTGGCAGGCAGAACACTGAAGCTTTCTTT
TRBV7-6	TRBJ2-1	-	once	CASSLGQLRDEQFF	TGTGCCAGCAGCTTAGGACAGCTTAGAGATGAGCAGTTCTTC
TRBV4-1	TRBJ2-7	-	-	CASSQIHRGFNEQYF	TGCGCCAGCAGCCAAATTCATAGGGGGTTTAACGAGCAGTACTTC
TRBV12-3/TRBV12-4	TRBJ2-1	-	once	CASSSGRLYNEQFF	TGTGCCAGCAGTTCGGGACGGCTGTACAATGAGCAGTTCTTC
TRBV5-1	TRBJ2-4	-	-	CASSSPGGENIQYF	TGCGCCAGCAGCTCCCCCGGTGGGGAAAACATTCAGTACTTC
TRBV29-1	TRBJ2-7	TRBD1	few	CSVPKGQGREQYF	TGCAGCGTCCCCAAGGGACAGGGGCGGGAGCAGTACTTC
TRBV20-1	TRBJ2-5	-	-	CSARDPRRTIQETQYF	TGCAGTGCTAGAGATCCACGAAGGACAATCCAAGAGACCCAGTACTTC
TRBV7-9	TRBJ2-3	-	-	CASSSATPQGADTQYF	TGTGCCAGCAGCTCTGCGACTCCGCAAGGCGCAGATACGCAGTATTTT
TRBV25-1	TRBJ2-7	TRBD2	-	CACSEGSGGLYHEQYF	TGTGCCTGCAGTGAGGGTAGCGGGGGGTTATATCACGAGCAGTACTTC
TRBV9	TRBJ2-3	TRBD2	once	CASSAGTSGVRDTQYF	TGTGCCAGCAGCGCGGGGACTAGCGGGGTTAGAGATACGCAGTATTTT
TRBV20-1	TRBJ2-7	-	-	CSASPHQGWDEQYF	TGCAGTGCTAGTCCTCATCAAGGGTGGGACGAGCAGTACTTC
TRBV4-2	TRBJ2-3	TRBD2	-	CASSQDVSSGSSTDTQYF	TGTGCCAGCAGCCAAGATGTTTCTAGCGGGTCTAGCACAGATACGCAGTATTTT
TRBV20-1	TRBJ1-2	TRBD1	-	CSGQGAASGYTF	TGCAGTGGGCAGGGGGCGGCGAGTGGCTACACCTTC
TRBV12-3/TRBV12-4	TRBJ1-5	-	-	CASSTLSAGNGQPQHF	TGTGCCAGCAGCACCTTGTCGGCAGGGAACGGTCAGCCCCAGCATTTT
TRBV20-1	TRBJ1-4	TRBD1	-	CSAGRTGGLSREKLFF	TGCAGTGCTGGCCGGACAGGGGGCCTCTCGAGGGAAAAACTGTTTTTT
TRBV5-6	TRBJ2-5	TRBD2	-	CASSLGGLAGWVAKTQYF	TGTGCCAGCAGCTTGGGGGGACTAGCGGGATGGGTAGCGAAGACCCAGTACTTC
TRBV29-1	TRBJ1-1	-	-	CSVDSDSWNTEAFF	TGCAGCGTTGACTCGGACAGCTGGAACACTGAAGCTTTCTTT
TRBV7-9	TRBJ2-5	TRBD2	-	CASSRSGGEETQYF	TGTGCCAGCAGCCGTAGCGGGGGGGAAGAGACCCAGTACTTC
TRBV10-1	TRBJ2-1	TRBD2	-	CASSDGAGGGYNEQFF	TGCGCCAGCAGTGATGGAGCGGGAGGGGGATACAATGAGCAGTTCTTC
TRBV5-1	TRBJ2-5	-	-	CASSLVGGGVQETQYF	TGCGCCAGCAGCTTGGTAGGGGGAGGGGTCCAAGAGACCCAGTACTTC
TRBV5-1	TRBJ2-7	-	-	CASSPWGQLDGEQYF	TGCGCCAGCAGCCCCTGGGGGCAGTTGGATGGAGAGCAGTACTTC
TRBV28	TRBJ2-7	-	-	CASSWIGALSYEQYF	TGTGCCAGCAGTTGGATCGGAGCCTTATCCTACGAGCAGTACTTC
TRBV20-1	TRBJ1-5	-	-	CSARIQGGDQPQHF	TGCAGTGCTAGGATACAGGGAGGGGATCAGCCCCAGCATTTT
TRBV18	TRBJ1-6	TRBD1	few	CASSMGQGSQSPPHF	TGTGCCAGCTCAATGGGACAGGGAAGTCAATCACCCCCCCACTTT
TRBV29-1	TRBJ2-7	-	-	CSVATPPDEQYF	TGCAGCGTCGCAACCCCCCCGGACGAGCAGTACTTC
TRBV18	TRBJ1-1	TRBD1	few	CASSRDRVNTEAFF	TGTGCCAGCAGCCGGGACAGGGTGAACACTGAAGCTTTCTTT
TRBV7-3	TRBJ2-6	-	-	CASSTSAASGANVLTF	TGTGCCAGCAGCACATCTGCCGCCTCTGGGGCCAACGTCCTGACTTTC
TRBV15	TRBJ1-2	-	-	CATSREWAGYDYTF	TGTGCCACCAGCAGAGAATGGGCGGGTTATGACTACACCTTC
TRBV5-1	TRBJ1-1	-	-	CASSFRGALDMNTEAFF	TGCGCCAGCAGCTTCCGGGGGGCTTTGGACATGAACACTGAAGCTTTCTTT
TRBV27	TRBJ2-7	TRBD2	-	CASSLEGGRARGNEQYF	TGTGCCAGCAGTTTAGAGGGCGGGAGGGCCCGTGGAAACGAGCAGTACTTC
TRBV10-3	TRBJ1-2	TRBD1	-	CAIMKTGGTDTYGYTF	TGTGCCATCATGAAGACAGGGGGCACGGATACCTATGGCTACACCTTC